This record covers a single T cell receptor beta chain. The germline CDR1 and CDR2 sequences are SGHVS and FNYEAQ. CDR3 length equals 17 residues. V gave up 1 base and J gave up 6 bases; unmatched junction bases: 11. Under the authors' procedure: Reference gene primer amplification gave estimated nucleated cell counts. TCRdb keeps only in-frame clones here, not all; method: immunoSEQ multiplex PCR. From that table come the V and J calls and clone size; the DNA was used to work out D and trimming. The table has 250,000 to 350,000 clones, 87% seen once. This record belongs to a study of blood T cell repertoires in COVID-19. On the study more broadly: Material from acute and convalescent COVID-19 was sourced from the United States, Italy and Spain. From T cells, B-cell-depleted T cells, or PBMCs came the material, which was cDNA or gDNA.

Sequences were obtained from peripheral blood. The chain recombines TRBV7-6 with TRBJ2-3; the match to TRBD2 covers 9 bases. The sequence came from a woman in her fifties or sixties who had recovered from COVID-19. The CDR3 protein is CASSLVGTSRPLDTQYF. The CDR3 DNA follows: TGTGCCAGCAGCTTAGTAGGGACTAGCCGTCCCCTGGATACGCAGTATTTT.